One sample yielded the 19 T cell receptor beta chains listed below, sequenced in a study of blood T cell repertoires in COVID-19. The table came from immunoSEQ multiplex PCR; TCRdb's copy has only in-frame clones and leaves some out. The sample includes several thousand clones, around 90% of them seen just once. Source material: peripheral blood. These receptors all come from a man between 60 and 75 years old with acute or convalescent COVID-19.

The chain recombines TRBV7-2 with TRBJ2-1, with 9 bases fitting TRBD1. CDR1 is SGHTA and CDR2 is FQGNSA in the germline V gene. This CDR3 region has 15 residues. With 1 base clipped from V and 10 bases from J, the junction kept 8 bases outside the gene matches. As DNA, the CDR3 is TGTGCCAGCAGCTTAGAAGCGACAGGGGGAGGCGAGCAGTTCTTC. It translates to CASSLEATGGGEQFF.

V gene TRBV28 combines with J gene TRBJ1-2; D perhaps matches TRBD1 (5 bases). Trimming took 11 bases from V and 4 from J, leaving 17 bases between them. Germline CDR1 and CDR2: MDHEN and SYDVKM. This CDR3 has 13 residues. CDR3 DNA: TGTGCCGGGAGGGGTGGATTCCCCTATGGCTACACCTTC. It specifies CAGRGGFPYGYTF.

The rearrangement uses TRBV2 and TRBJ2-3; TRBD2 agrees at 10 bases. This CDR3 contains 18 residues. Germline CDR1 reads SNHLY; CDR2 reads FYNNEI. With V trimmed by 6 bases and J by 0 bases, 12 bases remained unmatched. CDR3 in DNA: TGTGCCAGCAGCGGGAGCCCCTCGACTAGCGGGAGCACAGATACGCAGTATTTT. Protein sequence: CASSGSPSTSGSTDTQYF.

CDR3 in amino acids: CASSYSMGGVGYTF. Written as DNA, the CDR3 is TGTGCCAGCAGTTACTCGATGGGAGGGGTTGGCTACACCTTC. J is TRBJ1-2 and V is TRBV6-2 or TRBV6-3, with a weak D call TRBD1 (5 bases). Germline CDR1 MNHEY, CDR2 SVGEGT. With 0 bases removed from V and 7 bases from J, the gap between germline ends came to 12 bases. This CDR3 has 14 amino acids.

The rearrangement joins TRBV18 to TRBJ2-7; D may be TRBD2 (5 bases). From germline, CDR1 is KGHSH and CDR2 LQKENI. Deletions cut 5 bases from V and 2 bases from J, with 10 bases between. This CDR3 region has 13 residues. The CDR3, as DNA: TGTGCCAGCTCAGCCAGCGGCACCTACGAGCAGTACTTC. Protein: CASSASGTYEQYF.

Only a few counts were recorded for this clone. This chain connects TRBV5-4 to TRBJ2-5; TRBD2 matches at 8 bases. V shed 2 bases and J 1 base; nucleotides not matched to a gene: 4. Germline loops: CDR1 SGHNT, CDR2 YYREEE (reference sequence). The CDR3 is made up of 15 amino acids. The CDR3 loop is CASSLSGGTQETQYF. CDR3 DNA sequence: TGTGCCAGCAGCTTATCGGGGGGGACCCAAGAGACCCAGTACTTC.

The J gene is TRBJ2-7, the V gene TRBV6-5; TRBD2 matches 14 bases. Germline lookup yields CDR1 MNHEY and CDR2 SVGAGI. The CDR3 is 15 residues long. Unmatched junction bases numbered 2, after V lost 7 bases and J lost 0 bases. CDR3 sequence (DNA): TGTGCCAGCACTGGGACTAGCGGGGGCTCCTACGAGCAGTACTTC. The encoded protein is CASTGTSGGSYEQYF.

The chain joins TRBV5-1 to TRBJ1-5; 7 bases are a match to TRBD1. The junction had 8 bases not matched to a gene; V was cut back by 0 bases and J by 11 bases. Germline CDR1 and CDR2: SGHRS and YFSETQ. The CDR3 loop spans 14 amino acids. In DNA, the CDR3 is TGCGCCAGCAGCTTGGCCCAGGGGGTTGGGGCCCAGCATTTT. As protein: CASSLAQGVGAQHF. Drawing the rest from reference TRBV5-1 and TRBJ1-5, the complete variable domain is KAGVTQTPRYLIKTRGQQVTLSCSPISGHRSVSWYQQTPGQGLQFLFEYFSETQRNKGNFPGRFSGRQFSNSRSEMNVSTLELGDSALYLCASSLAQGVGAQHFGDGTRLSIL.

This chain links TRBV7-3 with TRBJ2-1, with D possibly matching TRBD2 (6 bases). The V gene's germline CDR1 is SGHTA and CDR2 FQGTGA. The V and J ends lost 2 bases and 10 bases respectively, with 9 bases between them. The CDR3 is 12 residues long. The chain's CDR3 is CASSLVGGEQFF. The CDR3 DNA sequence: TGTGCCAGCAGCTTAGTCGGGGGAGAGCAGTTCTTC.

This chain links TRBV7-2 with TRBJ1-5, with TRBD1 matching over 8 bases. The germline V gene encodes CDR1 SGHTA and CDR2 FQGNSA. J lost 7 bases, V lost 5 bases, and 16 bases had no gene match. The CDR3 runs 17 residues. The CDR3 DNA sequence: TGTGCCAGCAGCCAACGGACAGGGTGGACTTACCCCCAGCCCCAGCATTTT. Translated, it gives CASSQRTGWTYPQPQHF.

V usage is TRBV9 and J usage is TRBJ2-5, with D tentatively TRBD1 (5 bases). V lost 0 bases, J lost 5 bases, and 11 bases lay in between. Germline loops: CDR1 SGDLS, CDR2 YYNGEE. This CDR3 is built from 14 residues. The CDR3 DNA sequence: TGTGCCAGCAGCGTAGGGCAGGGAAGGGAGACCCAGTACTTC. This translates into CASSVGQGRETQYF. Looking up the rest from reference TRBV9 and TRBJ2-5 gives the full variable domain: DSGVTQTPKHLITATGQRVTLRCSPRSGDLSVYWYQQSLDQGLQFLIQYYNGEERAKGNILERFSAQQFPDLHSELNLSSLELGDSALYFCASSVGQGRETQYFGPGTRLLVL.

This chain links TRBV6-1 with TRBJ1-5, with TRBD1 identical over 10 bases. V trimming: 0 bases; J trimming: 16 bases; junction bases outside the gene matches: 9. Germline V gene data show CDR1 as MNHNS and CDR2 as SASEGT. The length of the CDR3 is 14 residues. CDR3 nucleotide sequence: TGTGCCAGCAGTGAAGCGCTTTTGGGACAGGGGCTCCATTTT. Translation: CASSEALLGQGLHF.

The V gene is TRBV2, the J gene TRBJ1-6; 7 nucleotides agree with TRBD1. Germline assignment: CDR1 SNHLY and CDR2 FYNNEI. After removal of 10 bases from V and 7 bases from J, the junction contained 10 bases not matched to a gene. The CDR3 consists of 14 residues. For the CDR3, the DNA is TGTGCCATCCCCGGGACAGAAGGGAATTCACCCCTCCACTTT. Translation gives CAIPGTEGNSPLHF.

This clone was detected once. The chain carries TRBV11-1 and TRBJ2-3; TRBD2 is a possible D gene (6 bases). Germline CDR1 and CDR2: SGHAT and FQDESV (reference sequence). The CDR3 covers 15 residues. V was clipped by 1 base and J by 6 bases, with 14 bases between them. CDR3 coding DNA: TGTGCCAGCAGCTTAGATGCGACGGGGGAGGATACGCAGTATTTT. Translated: CASSLDATGEDTQYF.

The chain joins TRBV7-2 to TRBJ1-6; D not certain. The CDR3 length is 17 residues. The V and J ends lost 4 bases and 0 bases respectively, with 13 bases between them. Germline V gene sequence: CDR1 SGHTA, CDR2 FQGNSA. CDR3 nucleotide sequence: TGTGCCAGCAGCTCCTCTGGAGAGAGCTCCTATAATTCACCCCTCCACTTT. This translates into CASSSSGESSYNSPLHF. Drawing the rest from reference TRBV7-2 and TRBJ1-6, the complete variable domain is GAGVSQSPSNKVTEKGKDVELRCDPISGHTALYWYRQSLGQGLEFLIYFQGNSAPDKSGLPSDRFSAERTGGSVSTLTIQRTQQEDSAVYLCASSSSGESSYNSPLHFGNGTRLTVT.

This clone was seen only a few times. The gene calls are TRBV10-3 and TRBJ2-7, with 12 positions matching TRBD1. This CDR3 is 15 amino acids long. V lost 4 bases and J lost 3; bases outside the gene matches: 4. The germline gives CDR1 ENHRY, CDR2 SYGVKD. The CDR3 loop reads CAISGGQGANYEQYF. The DNA of the CDR3 is TGTGCCATCAGTGGGGGACAGGGGGCAAACTACGAGCAGTACTTC.

DNA for the CDR3: TGTGCCAGCAGTCTCACCGGGACAATCGGCTACACCTTC. It is translated as CASSLTGTIGYTF. The chain is built from TRBV27 and TRBJ1-2; D is perhaps TRBD1 (6 bases). The germline V gene encodes CDR1 MNHEY and CDR2 SMNVEV (reference sequence). The CDR3 length is 13 residues. V was cut by 5 bases and J by 8 bases, with 15 bases left in between.

The chain couples TRBV19 to TRBJ2-2; D gene uncertain. CDR3 size: 13 residues. Germline V gene data show CDR1 as LNHDA and CDR2 as SQIVND (reference sequence). V was cut by 7 bases and J by 2 bases, with 8 bases left in between. In nucleotides, the CDR3 is TGTGCCAGTATTTGGCAAAACACCGGGGAGCTGTTTTTT. Amino acids: CASIWQNTGELFF.

This clone was found once. The chain is built from TRBV7-3 and TRBJ2-7; 9 nucleotides align to TRBD1. Germline CDR1 SGHTA, CDR2 FQGTGA. The CDR3 is 14 residues long. V lost 4 bases and J lost 6; bases outside the gene matches: 7. The CDR3 here is CASSSQGATGEQYF. For the CDR3, the DNA is TGTGCCAGCAGCTCACAGGGGGCAACTGGCGAGCAGTACTTC.